The count of the clone carrying this T cell receptor beta chain is one. The data stem from a study of Graves' ophthalmopathy and Graves' hyperthyroidism. Other autoimmune diseases, uncontrolled infections, pregnancy or lactation excluded patients from enrollment. Sampling more than 9 ml of fresh peripheral blood provided the PBMCs. Researchers took RNA transcripts and amplified TCR beta CDR3 regions from them. Investigators did first-round RT-PCR with HTBI primers, then second-round multiplex PCR. Each CDR3 protein gets one entry after TCRdb re-called the multiplex PCR reads with MiXCR. Altogether 170,000 or so distinct CDR3 sequences are present, under 45% being singletons, with the ten largest covering around 9.3%. The CDR3 covers 17 residues. CDR1 is SGHAT, CDR2 FQDESV, per germline (reference sequence). V was clipped by 5 bases and J by 7 bases; unmatched bases: 18.

The V and J genes are TRBV11-1 and TRBJ1-2; 8 nucleotides agree with TRBD1. The TCR originated in a man between 25 and 39 years old with Graves' ophthalmopathy. The specimen sequenced was peripheral blood. The CDR3 reads CASSRRQAGTGSGGYTF. CDR3 bases: TGTGCCAGCAGCCGACGTCAAGCCGGGACAGGTTCGGGTGGCTACACCTTC.